Only a few counts were recorded for the clone carrying this T cell receptor beta chain. Its antigen is as yet unknown. TCRdb keeps only in-frame clones here, not all; method: immunoSEQ multiplex PCR. This table holds approximately 49,000 clones, around 85% found once. V was pared by 3 bases and J by 7 bases, with 9 bases between. This CDR3 has 12 amino acids. CDR1 is ENHRY, CDR2 SYGVKD, per germline. Blood specimens came from baseline, cycle 4 day 1, and cycle 7 day 1. The sample belongs to a study of OX40 agonist ivuxolimab in advanced cancers. Study-level background: Anti-PD-1, anti-PD-L1 or anti-CTLA-4 therapy given earlier was allowed, and roughly 40% had some. Of the patients, three showed partial responses, one with hepatocellular carcinoma and two with cutaneous melanoma. Points from the study as a whole: The investigators did not determine what antigen specificity the expanded peripheral T cells had.

The V and J genes are TRBV10-3 and TRBJ1-2; D not resolved. This receptor was taken from an adult with an advanced solid tumor such as melanoma, head and neck, liver or kidney cancer. The sequences come from CD4+ or CD8+ T cells sorted from blood, collected in a trial of the OX40 agonist ivuxolimab. DNA of the CDR3: TGTGCCATCAGTGACGGTGGTCTTGGCTACACCTTC. This translates into CAISDGGLGYTF.